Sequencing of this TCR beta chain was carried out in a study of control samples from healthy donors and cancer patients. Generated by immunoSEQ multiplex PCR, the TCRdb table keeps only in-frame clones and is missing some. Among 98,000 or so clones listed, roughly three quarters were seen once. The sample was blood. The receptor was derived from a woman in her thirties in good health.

The chain's CDR3 is CASSLGINGAPSGNTIYF. CDR3 sequence (DNA): TGTGCCAGCAGCTTAGGCATTAACGGCGCGCCCTCTGGAAACACCATATATTTT. The chain is built from TRBV7-6 and TRBJ1-3; D is unclear. V was shortened by 1 base and J by 0 bases, with 16 bases between the two germline ends. The germline CDR1 and CDR2 sequences are SGHVS and FNYEAQ. CDR3 length: 18 residues.